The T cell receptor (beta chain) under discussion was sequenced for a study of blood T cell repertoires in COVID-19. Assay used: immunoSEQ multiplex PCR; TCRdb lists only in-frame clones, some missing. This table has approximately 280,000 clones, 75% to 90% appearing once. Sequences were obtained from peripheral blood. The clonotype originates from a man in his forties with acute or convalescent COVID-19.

This CDR3 is CASSFRDRASGNTIYF. CDR3 DNA sequence: TGTGCCAGCAGCTTCCGGGACAGGGCTTCTGGAAACACCATATATTTT. This chain uses TRBV5-6 with TRBJ1-3; TRBD1 matches at 9 bases. The ends lost 2 bases at V and 1 base at J; junction bases unmatched: 4. The CDR3 consists of 16 residues. CDR1 is SGHDT and CDR2 is YYEEEE in the germline V gene. The full variable domain, rest sourced from reference TRBV5-6 and TRBJ1-3, is DAGVTQSPTHLIKTRGQQVTLRCSPKSGHDTVSWYQQALGQGPQFIFQYYEEEERQRGNFPDRFSGHQFPNYSSELNVNALLLGDSALYLCASSFRDRASGNTIYFGEGSWLTVV.